This entry describes one T cell receptor beta chain. The sample belongs to a study of blood T cell repertoires in COVID-19. The protocol was immunoSEQ multiplex PCR, while the TCRdb copy is restricted to in-frame clones and leaves out a portion. Of over 35,000 clones in the sample, more than 80% were seen once. The V gene lost 6 bases and the J gene lost 0 bases, with 12 bases spanning the gap. Per germline, CDR1 LNHDA and CDR2 SQIVND (reference sequence). The CDR3 sequence is 15 residues long. This chain joins TRBV19 and TRBJ1-3; a weak D match, TRBD1 (5 bases). This sequence originates from a man in his 60s with active or convalescent COVID-19. Material for sequencing was peripheral blood. The DNA for the CDR3 is TGTGCCAGTAGCACCAGGGCAGACTCTGGAAACACCATATATTTT. This gives the protein CASSTRADSGNTIYF.